This passage covers 18 T cell receptor beta chains from one sample sequenced in a study of PD-L1 blockade in urothelial cancer. The time point: pretreatment peripheral blood. Assay used: immunoSEQ multiplex PCR; TCRdb lists only in-frame clones, some missing. The sample yields some 63,000 clones, 80% to 90% seen once. This material consisted of PBMCs, taken around atezolizumab (anti-PD-L1) treatment. These receptors were obtained from a man in his 70s with urothelial cancer.

This clone showed up just a few times. The V gene is TRBV18, the J gene TRBJ1-5; maybe TRBD1 (6 bases). Trimming shortened V by 3 bases and J by 2 bases, and 8 bases separated the two germline ends. Germline CDR1 reads KGHSH; CDR2 reads LQKENI. The CDR3 has 14 residues. The CDR3 spells CASSPDRGNQPQHF. As DNA, the CDR3 is TGTGCCAGCTCACCGGACAGAGGCAATCAGCCCCAGCATTTT. Supplemented by reference TRBV18 and TRBJ1-5, the full variable domain reads NAGVMQNPRHLVRRRGQEARLRCSPMKGHSHVYWYRQLPEEGLKFMVYLQKENIIDESGMPKERFSAEFPKEGPSILRIQQVVRGDSAAYFCASSPDRGNQPQHFGDGTRLSIL.

With regard to this clone: The same CDR3 arises from other DNA sequences in this sample as well. The chain carries TRBV6-5 and TRBJ2-7; TRBD1 matches 8 bases. The CDR3 is 15 amino acids. CDR1 and CDR2 from the germline V gene are MNHEY and SVGAGI. Unmatched junction bases numbered 7, after V lost 5 bases and J lost 1 base. Here the CDR3 DNA reads TGTGCCAGCAGTAGGTCGGGACAGGCTTCCTACGAGCAGTACTTC. It encodes CASSRSGQASYEQYF.

This CDR3 reads CASALGRGGGETQYF. CDR3 bases: TGTGCTAGTGCCTTGGGGCGCGGGGGTGGAGAGACCCAGTACTTC. This chain uses TRBV12-5 with TRBJ2-5; 7 nucleotides align to TRBD2. CDR1 LGHNT and CDR2 FRNRAP come from the germline V gene. The CDR3 spans 15 residues. Germline trimming cut 7 bases from V and 4 bases from J; bases unmatched to any gene: 12.

The V and J genes are TRBV15 and TRBJ2-7, with D possibly TRBD2 on 6 matching bases. The germline CDR1 and CDR2 sequences are LNHNV and YYDKDF (reference sequence). The CDR3 extends over 14 amino acids. Trimming removed 0 bases from V and 4 bases from J, with 10 bases in between. The chain's CDR3 is CATSRDGGLYEQYF. For the CDR3, the DNA is TGTGCCACCAGCAGAGATGGGGGGTTATACGAGCAGTACTTC.

This chain uses TRBV7-8 with TRBJ1-1, with 8 bases lining up with TRBD1. V dropped 5 bases and J dropped 5; count of bases not matched to a gene: 7. From germline, CDR1 is SGHVS and CDR2 FQNEAQ. The CDR3 totals 14 residues. The CDR3: CASSATGDYTEAFF. Written as DNA, the CDR3 is TGTGCCAGCAGCGCGACAGGGGACTATACTGAAGCTTTCTTT.

This sequence joins TRBV19 and TRBJ1-2; D call uncertain. The CDR3 runs 14 residues. Germline V CDR1 and CDR2: LNHDA, SQIVND (reference sequence). Trimming cost V 3 bases and J 2 bases, with 10 bases left between them. The CDR3 nucleotides read TGTGCCAGTAGTATGGGCATCCAAAACTATGGCTACACCTTC. Amino acid sequence: CASSMGIQNYGYTF.

The rearrangement joins TRBV7-9 to TRBJ2-7, with a possible D match to TRBD1 (5 bases). The CDR3 runs 14 residues. The V gene's germline CDR1 is SEHNR and CDR2 FQNEAQ (reference sequence). V was trimmed by 1 base and J by 1 base, leaving 8 bases between them. CDR3 DNA sequence: TGTGCCAGCAGCTTAGGGACACTTTCCTACGAGCAGTACTTC. This codes for CASSLGTLSYEQYF.

The chain uses TRBV9 and TRBJ2-1; 7 bases agree with TRBD2. The J segment lost 9 bases and the V segment lost 3 bases, leaving 6 bases of the junction unmatched. CDR1 and CDR2 (germline): SGDLS, YYNGEE. This CDR3 has 13 amino acids. DNA for the CDR3: TGTGCCAGCAGCGCTGGGACTATCCCTGAGCAGTTCTTC. It is translated as CASSAGTIPEQFF.

The chain is built from TRBV19 and TRBJ1-2; D unresolved. This CDR3 is 15 amino acids long. V shed 7 bases and J shed 6 bases, with 21 bases lying between them. Looked up from germline, CDR1 is LNHDA and CDR2 is SQIVND (reference sequence). The CDR3 DNA sequence: TGTGCCAGTAAGGAAGAGGCTAATGTCGTTGATGGCTACACCTTC. It codes for CASKEEANVVDGYTF.

The rearrangement links TRBV11-1 to TRBJ2-5; TRBD1 aligns across 9 bases. V was pared by 5 bases and J by 4 bases, with 2 bases of the junction left unmatched. Germline CDR1 is SGHAT and CDR2 is FQDESV (reference sequence). This CDR3 is 13 amino acids long. The CDR3 DNA is TGTGCCAGCAGCAAGGACAGGGGAGAGACCCAGTACTTC. Its translation: CASSKDRGETQYF.

In regard to this clone: The same CDR3 is also encoded by other DNA sequences in this sample. The chain recombines TRBV30 with TRBJ2-5; 11 positions match TRBD2. The CDR3 runs to 14 residues. Germline trimming cut 2 bases from V and 4 bases from J; bases unmatched to any gene: 3. Looked up from germline, CDR1 is GTSNPN and CDR2 is SVGIG (reference sequence). This CDR3 is CAWSSSGRGETQYF. The CDR3 DNA reads as TGTGCCTGGAGTAGTAGCGGGAGGGGAGAGACCCAGTACTTC.

This chain links TRBV13 with TRBJ2-2; possible D gene TRBD2, 6 bases. Germline V CDR1 and CDR2: PRHDT, FYEKMQ (reference sequence). The CDR3 has 14 residues. Trimming shortened V by 4 bases and J by 4 bases, and 10 bases separated the two germline ends. CDR3 sequence (DNA): TGTGCCAGCAGCTCCATGGGGGGCACCGGGGAGCTGTTTTTT. Amino acids: CASSSMGGTGELFF. Based on the CDR3 plus reference TRBV13 and TRBJ2-2, the full variable domain is AAGVIQSPRHLIKEKRETATLKCYPIPRHDTVYWYQQGPGQDPQFLISFYEKMQSDKGSIPDRFSAQQFSDYHSELNMSSLELGDSALYFCASSSMGGTGELFFGEGSRLTVL.

The chain is built from TRBV11-2 and TRBJ2-7, with TRBD2 matching over 12 bases. Germline V gene lookup returns CDR1 SGHAT and CDR2 FQNNGV. The CDR3 is 14 residues long. With 6 bases clipped from V and 6 bases from J, the junction kept 6 bases outside the gene matches. CDR3 residues: CASRTSGRLGEQYF. The CDR3 region has the DNA TGTGCCAGCAGGACTAGCGGGAGACTTGGCGAGCAGTACTTC.

J is TRBJ2-2 and V is TRBV7-3, with TRBD1 identical over 8 bases. Germline V gives CDR1 SGHTA, CDR2 FQGTGA. With V trimmed by 5 bases and J by 4 bases, 3 bases remained unmatched. This CDR3 has 14 amino acids. CDR3 sequence: CASSLTGATGELFF. In DNA form, the CDR3 reads TGTGCCAGCAGCCTGACAGGGGCCACCGGGGAGCTGTTTTTT. The full variable domain, in which reference TRBV7-3 and TRBJ2-2 provide the parts outside the CDR3, is GAGVSQTPSNKVTEKGKYVELRCDPISGHTALYWYRQSLGQGPEFLIYFQGTGAADDSGLPNDRFFAVRPEGSVSTLKIQRTERGDSAVYLCASSLTGATGELFFGEGSRLTVL.

This sequence joins TRBV18 and TRBJ2-2; no firm D call. CDR1 is KGHSH and CDR2 is LQKENI in the germline V gene. The V gene lost 2 bases and the J gene lost 4 bases, with 5 bases spanning the gap. This CDR3 contains 13 residues. As DNA, the CDR3 is TGTGCCAGCTCACCAGACATCACCGGGGAGCTGTTTTTT. Translation: CASSPDITGELFF.

The V and J genes are TRBV7-8 and TRBJ1-1; D is unclear. The CDR3 totals 14 residues. Trimming took 5 bases from V and 0 from J, leaving 10 bases between them. Germline loops: CDR1 SGHVS, CDR2 FQNEAQ. CDR3 sequence: CASSAGLMNTEAFF. The CDR3 DNA reads TGTGCCAGCAGCGCTGGACTGATGAACACTGAAGCTTTCTTT.

In its sample, this clone was seen once. CDR3 residues: CASSTSPGTGGNTIYF. The DNA of the CDR3 is TGTGCCAGCTCAACGTCTCCCGGGACAGGGGGAAACACCATATATTTT. The gene calls are TRBV18 and TRBJ1-3; 9 positions match TRBD1. The CDR3 totals 16 residues. The germline V gene has CDR1 KGHSH and CDR2 LQKENI. V was clipped by 5 bases and J by 4 bases; unmatched bases: 9.

The chain uses TRBV11-2 and TRBJ2-3, with a possible D match to TRBD2 (5 bases). CDR1 and CDR2 (germline): SGHAT, FQNNGV. The germline V and J ends were trimmed by 3 bases and 1 base, with 14 bases remaining between them. The CDR3 is 16 amino acids. The DNA for the CDR3 is TGTGCCAGCAGCTTGTCGGGAAACAGCGGCACAGATACGCAGTATTTT. It encodes CASSLSGNSGTDTQYF.